These 24 T cell receptor beta chains originate from one sample sequenced in a study of cytomegalovirus exposure and HLA in healthy donors. Generated by immunoSEQ multiplex PCR, the TCRdb table keeps only in-frame clones and is missing some. In the table there are about 83,000 clones, around 96% of which are singletons. The sequenced material came from PBMCs. The receptors shown here come from a woman younger than 35 in good health and CMV-seronegative.

V usage is TRBV7-2 and J usage is TRBJ1-2, with TRBD1 identical over 9 bases. The CDR3 sequence is 15 residues long. CDR1 is SGHTA, CDR2 FQGNSA, per germline. After removal of 4 bases from V and 8 bases from J, the junction contained 11 bases not matched to a gene. CDR3 DNA: TGTGCCAGCAGCTCTAAACAAGGGACAGGGTTAGGCTACACCTTC. Amino acid sequence: CASSSKQGTGLGYTF.

This clone was found a few times. The gene calls are TRBV28 and TRBJ2-7; 7 bases line up with TRBD1. Germline trimming cut 7 bases from V and 2 bases from J; bases unmatched to any gene: 8. The CDR3 sequence is 14 residues long. Per the germline V gene, CDR1 is MDHEN and CDR2 is SYDVKM. The CDR3 bases are TGTGCCAGCACCAGACCGGGACAGACCTACGAGCAGTACTTC. Its protein is CASTRPGQTYEQYF.

The chain couples TRBV5-1 to TRBJ2-7, with 7 bases aligning to TRBD2. This CDR3 region has 15 residues. V lost 0 bases, J lost 5 bases, and 8 bases stayed unmatched. Germline V gene lookup returns CDR1 SGHRS and CDR2 YFSETQ. The CDR3 loop is CASSLDAGRGDEQYF. In DNA form, the CDR3 reads TGCGCCAGCAGCTTGGATGCGGGGAGGGGAGACGAGCAGTACTTC.

The chain recombines TRBV28 with TRBJ2-7; the match to TRBD2 covers 7 bases. V trimming: 8 bases; J trimming: 1 base; junction bases outside the gene matches: 11. CDR3 size: 15 residues. CDR1 MDHEN and CDR2 SYDVKM come from the germline V gene. The CDR3 DNA follows: TGTGCCAGCGGGCCTGCGGGAGATAAGTCCTACGAGCAGTACTTC. This gives the protein CASGPAGDKSYEQYF.

This sequence joins TRBV11-2 and TRBJ2-2, with D perhaps matching TRBD2 (6 bases). Trimming took 5 bases from V and 1 from J, leaving 17 bases between them. This CDR3 has 17 amino acids. CDR1 and CDR2 from the germline V gene are SGHAT and FQNNGV. This CDR3 is CASSHGGTSMNTGELFF. The CDR3 DNA is TGTGCCAGCAGCCATGGCGGGACGTCGATGAACACCGGGGAGCTGTTTTTT.

The genes are TRBV18 and TRBJ2-2; 9 nucleotides agree with TRBD1. V was clipped by 2 bases and J by 6 bases; unmatched bases: 7. This CDR3 region has 16 residues. Germline values: CDR1 KGHSH, CDR2 LQKENI. The CDR3 sequence is CASSPARDRAAGELFF. The CDR3 DNA follows: TGTGCCAGCTCACCAGCCCGGGACAGGGCCGCCGGGGAGCTGTTTTTT.

This chain's CDR3 is CASSLDSGGYTF. In nucleotides, the CDR3 is TGTGCCAGCAGCTTAGATTCGGGTGGCTACACCTTC. V gene TRBV7-8 combines with J gene TRBJ1-2; D unresolved. There are 12 residues in the CDR3. The V end lost 1 base, the J end lost 7 bases, and 7 bases lay between the germline ends. The V gene's germline CDR1 is SGHVS and CDR2 FQNEAQ.

The chain links TRBV5-1 to TRBJ2-5; TRBD1 matches at 9 bases. Trimming removed 0 bases from V and 5 bases from J; junction bases left unmatched: 5. The CDR3 is made up of 15 amino acids. Germline V gene sequence: CDR1 SGHRS, CDR2 YFSETQ. CDR3 sequence reads: CASSLAQTGGETQYF. CDR3 sequence (DNA): TGCGCCAGCAGCTTGGCCCAGACAGGGGGGGAGACCCAGTACTTC. Combining the CDR3 with reference TRBV5-1 and TRBJ2-5 gives the whole variable domain KAGVTQTPRYLIKTRGQQVTLSCSPISGHRSVSWYQQTPGQGLQFLFEYFSETQRNKGNFPGRFSGRQFSNSRSEMNVSTLELGDSALYLCASSLAQTGGETQYFGPGTRLLVL.

This chain links TRBV5-1 with TRBJ2-1; the match to TRBD2 covers 7 bases. CDR1 is SGHRS, CDR2 YFSETQ, per germline. V lost 4 bases and J lost 4; bases outside the gene matches: 14. The CDR3 spans 17 residues. CDR3: CASSPSERDLFYNEQFF. The CDR3 DNA reads TGCGCCAGCAGCCCGTCGGAGCGGGACCTGTTTTACAATGAGCAGTTCTTC.

The chain uses TRBV5-4 and TRBJ2-1; 8 bases are a match to TRBD1. The CDR3 consists of 16 residues. The J segment lost 6 bases and the V segment lost 2 bases, leaving 10 bases of the junction unmatched. The germline CDR1 and CDR2 sequences are SGHNT and YYREEE (reference sequence). CDR3 sequence: CASSFEQGGQGNEQFF. The CDR3 bases are TGTGCCAGCAGCTTTGAACAGGGGGGACAAGGCAATGAGCAGTTCTTC.

V and J are TRBV7-2 and TRBJ1-5, with 7 positions matching TRBD1. The CDR3 runs 13 residues. V was pared by 5 bases and J by 4 bases, with 2 bases of the junction left unmatched. Looked up from germline, CDR1 is SGHTA and CDR2 is FQGNSA. Here the CDR3 reads CASSQQGNQPQHF. The DNA for the CDR3 is TGTGCCAGCAGCCAACAGGGGAATCAGCCCCAGCATTTT.

The table lists this clone with a count of one. The rearrangement links TRBV19 to TRBJ2-3; TRBD1 agrees at 7 bases. This CDR3 spans 17 amino acids. V dropped 1 base and J dropped 2; count of bases not matched to a gene: 9. Germline assignment: CDR1 LNHDA and CDR2 SQIVND (reference sequence). CDR3 bases: TGTGCCAGTAGTATAGGGTTACAGGGGAGAATCACAGATACGCAGTATTTT. Translation: CASSIGLQGRITDTQYF.

The J gene is TRBJ2-2, the V gene TRBV5-1, with TRBD2 matching over 8 bases. Per germline, CDR1 SGHRS and CDR2 YFSETQ. The V gene end was trimmed by 4 bases and the J gene end by 0 bases; junction bases not matched to a gene: 5. There are 16 residues in the CDR3. For the CDR3, the DNA is TGCGCCAGCAGCCGGGGGACTAGATCGAACACCGGGGAGCTGTTTTTT. Its translation is CASSRGTRSNTGELFF.

This rearrangement joins TRBV19 to TRBJ1-1, with TRBD1 as a possible D gene (5 bases). Germline V gene lookup returns CDR1 LNHDA and CDR2 SQIVND (reference sequence). This CDR3 is 17 amino acids long. Trimming left V 6 bases short and J 7 bases short, with 27 bases between. CDR3 sequence (DNA): TGTGCCAGTAGCGTACTAACTATTCGGACAAGGCCGCTTGAAGCTTTCTTT. Translated, it gives CASSVLTIRTRPLEAFF. The whole variable domain, filled in from reference TRBV19 and TRBJ1-1, reads DGGITQSPKYLFRKEGQNVTLSCEQNLNHDAMYWYRQDPGQGLRLIYYSQIVNDFQKGDIAEGYSVSREKKESFPLTVTSAQKNPTAFYLCASSVLTIRTRPLEAFFGQGTRLTVV.

This chain joins TRBV15 and TRBJ2-2; D not certain. The CDR3 is made up of 17 amino acids. Trimming shortened V by 3 bases and J by 4 bases, and 18 bases separated the two germline ends. Germline assignment: CDR1 LNHNV and CDR2 YYDKDF (reference sequence). CDR3 sequence: CATSRPLQLSGTGELFF. CDR3 DNA: TGTGCCACCAGCAGGCCCCTTCAATTATCGGGCACCGGGGAGCTGTTTTTT.

There are a few counts of this clone. The chain couples TRBV10-3 to TRBJ1-2; a possible D gene is TRBD1 (6 bases). The CDR3 spans 13 residues. V shed 3 bases and J shed 3 bases, with 8 bases lying between them. In germline, CDR1 is ENHRY, CDR2 SYGVKD. CDR3 amino acids: CAISEAGDYGYTF. The CDR3 nucleotides read TGTGCCATCAGTGAAGCAGGGGACTATGGCTACACCTTC.

The chain carries TRBV29-1 and TRBJ2-1; D perhaps matches TRBD1 (6 bases). This CDR3 is 13 amino acids long. The germline V and J ends were trimmed by 1 base and 2 bases, with 6 bases remaining between them. Germline values: CDR1 SQVTM, CDR2 ANQGSEA. CDR3 protein: CSVEGTAYNEQFF. The CDR3, as DNA: TGCAGCGTTGAAGGGACAGCCTACAATGAGCAGTTCTTC.

CDR3 DNA sequence: TGTGCCAGCAGTTACTCGAACAGAGCGAACACTGAAGCTTTCTTT. Amino acid sequence: CASSYSNRANTEAFF. The V and J genes are TRBV6-5 and TRBJ1-1; D gene unclear. CDR1 is MNHEY, CDR2 SVGAGI, per germline. Trimming pared 0 bases from V and 1 base from J, leaving 9 bases between. CDR3 length equals 15 residues.

The chain has TRBV6-4 and TRBJ2-3; the match to TRBD2 covers 10 bases. The CDR3 length is 16 residues. Germline CDR1 is MRHNA and CDR2 is SNTAGT. Germline trimming cut 6 bases from V and 0 bases from J; bases unmatched to any gene: 6. Here the CDR3 reads CASRSGLADSTDTQYF. CDR3 sequence (DNA): TGTGCCAGCAGAAGCGGACTAGCGGATAGCACAGATACGCAGTATTTT.

The chain links TRBV18 to TRBJ2-4; perhaps TRBD2 as D (5 bases). This CDR3 comprises 17 residues. V gave up 2 bases and J gave up 4 bases, with 18 bases separating them. Per germline, CDR1 KGHSH and CDR2 LQKENI. CDR3 nucleotide sequence: TGTGCCAGCTCACCAGAAGGAGGAACCACGATGAAAAACATTCAGTACTTC. Its protein is CASSPEGGTTMKNIQYF.

V usage is TRBV1 and J usage is TRBJ1-2. TRBV1 is described as a pseudogene. The CDR3 consists of 14 residues. The DNA of the CDR3 is TGCACCAGCAGCCATAGGACGGGAGCAGGCGGCTACACCTTC. Its translation: CTSSHRTGAGGYTF.

J is TRBJ2-5 and V is TRBV7-8, with D hard to call. The CDR3 covers 14 residues. The germline CDR1 and CDR2 sequences are SGHVS and FQNEAQ. Deletions cut 1 base from V and 7 bases from J, with 13 bases between. The CDR3 DNA sequence: TGTGCCAGCAGCTTAGGAGCTGCGTTTGGGACCCAGTACTTC. It specifies CASSLGAAFGTQYF.

The chain is built from TRBV6-6 and TRBJ2-7; 8 bases match TRBD1. CDR3 length equals 14 residues. The V gene end was trimmed by 7 bases and the J gene end by 6 bases; junction bases not matched to a gene: 11. The germline CDR1 and CDR2 sequences are MNHNY and SVGAGI (reference sequence). CDR3 DNA: TGTGCCAGCAATGGGGCGGGACAGGCGTTCGAGCAGTACTTC. Translating gives CASNGAGQAFEQYF.

This rearrangement joins TRBV5-6 to TRBJ2-7, with D possibly TRBD1 on 6 matching bases. This CDR3 spans 14 amino acids. V shed 3 bases and J shed 3 bases, with 13 bases lying between them. Per the germline V gene, CDR1 is SGHDT and CDR2 is YYEEEE. CDR3 DNA: TGTGCCAGCAGCTATCAGGGGTTTGGCTACGAGCAGTACTTC. Its translation is CASSYQGFGYEQYF.